The sequence of this T cell receptor (beta chain) was determined in a study of cytomegalovirus exposure and HLA in healthy donors (dated by TCRdb to the late 2010s). General notes on the study: An earlier analysis of 587 of the donors reported about 280 Gb of sequence data and around 120 million unique TCR beta sequences obtained from about 200 million T cells. An early release that covered fewer than 750 HLA-typed donors contained 300 to 350 gigabases of sequencing data and 70 million to 100 million unique TCR sequences. The genetic ancestry cluster associated with self-reported Caucasian donors included about four fifths of the 300 to 450 genotyped donors. The study aimed to test whether signatures of past pathogen exposure could be identified by cataloging public T cell receptors. The T cell repertoires of under 750 subjects were profiled by immunosequencing and related to cytomegalovirus serostatus. Along with the roughly 670-subject first cohort, a separate validation cohort of over a hundred different subjects was used. High-throughput TCR immunosequencing, statistical association of individual TCRs with disease status, and machine learning were combined to predict cytomegalovirus infection status. A later analysis re-examined previously published TCR beta repertoires from roughly 720 donors and added high-resolution HLA genotyping to investigate patterns of TCR occurrence. Rather than using new phenotypic data, the later analysis identified candidate immune exposures from TCR beta sequences and from how often those sequences occurred across donors. An earlier analysis of approximately 500 of the donors applied high-throughput TCR beta sequencing to assess whether each TCR beta V gene segment acted as functional or pseudogenic. Alongside the repertoire data, information on donor age, sex, ethnicity and CMV serostatus was compiled. A later genetic analysis took genome-wide SNP genotypes for 398 of the 666 donors and used that subset as a discovery cohort. All discovery cohort repertoires had been generated using a single sequencing platform. HLA typing covered class I and class II loci at four-digit resolution. The number of typed donors differed by locus: 629-630 for A, B, C, DRB1 and DQB1; approximately 520 for DQA1; approximately 600 for DPA1; and 400 to 480 for DPB1. Four to six DR-DQ haplotypes were handled as single units for association and clustering, since linkage in the cohort was strong. On average, roughly 250,000 unique TCR beta nucleotide sequences were sequenced per donor among about 400 genotyped donors of the cohort, with roughly 18% of those sequences being non-productive.

This clone was observed once. This receptor's antigen is unknown. No quality values exist for individual bases; no much larger clone is one base distant. Reading the germline V gene gives CDR1 SGHTA and CDR2 FQGNSA. The CDR3 numbers 13 residues from cysteine through phenylalanine. Here the CDR3 DNA is all that survives: 39 bases in frame from base 1. In total, roughly 670 healthy bone marrow donors made up the cohort. At the time of sampling, every cohort member was nominally healthy, though immune exposures that went unrecorded were likely present. The donor was CMV seropositive and belonged to the group of 270 or so seropositive cohort members. A peripheral blood sample was collected from each donor, and TCR beta sequencing was performed on peripheral blood mononuclear cells. The Qiagen DNeasy Blood Extraction Kit was used to extract genomic DNA from the blood cell samples. Library construction relied on the immunoSEQ multiplex PCR assay. For the multiplex PCR, a mixture combining 60 forward primers for TCR Vbeta segments and 13 reverse primers for TCR Jbeta segments was used. The CDR3 region of rearranged TCR beta genes was amplified from genomic DNA with a multiplex PCR assay. Amplified TCR beta libraries were sequenced as 87-base-pair reads on the Illumina HiSeq System. In the authors' own workflow: In a later analysis, around 80 million unique TCR beta chains were counted across the roughly 670 repertoires, and approximately 11 million of these chains were shared by at least two donors. A nearest-neighbor algorithm error-corrected the raw reads and collapsed the reads into unique sequences, merging closely related sequences to remove PCR and sequencing errors. CDR3 sequences were aligned to IMGT reference sequences to assign V, D and J gene segments. For a sequence to be retained, a match of at least six nucleotides was required to both a V gene segment and a J gene segment. Rearrangements were called productive when the CDR3 lacked stop codons and stayed in frame with V and J; all others were non-productive. Following IMGT convention, CDR3 was defined as the stretch from the second conserved V-encoded cysteine up to the conserved J-encoded phenylalanine. The earlier analysis of about 610 of the donors excluded sequences that lacked an unambiguous match to a single V gene segment. An earlier analysis of some 500 of the donors classified V segments as functional when productive rearrangements were above 56.7% and as segregating when the standard deviation between donors was above 5%. A statistical classification framework was built for diagnosing cytomegalovirus status from the catalog of TCR beta chain sequences. In a later analysis, V and J genes were assigned by comparing TCR nucleotide sequences against IMGT/GENE-DB human TR gene sequences. A later analysis assigned CDR3 sequences and most-parsimonious VDJ recombination scenarios with the TCRdist pipeline. In a later analysis, each TCR beta chain was defined by its CDR3 amino acid sequence together with its V-gene family, and reads lacking a unique V-gene family were excluded. As a way to deal with suspected cross-contamination and a sequencing artifact, a later analysis dropped 640 or so nucleotide sequences that were highly shared and had low generation probability. A later analysis calculated a clonal expansion index for each public chain from normalized within-repertoire ranks of inferred template counts. In a later analysis, generation probabilities were computed with a VDJ recombination model fitted to out-of-frame rearrangements, and the resulting probabilities were checked against IGoR. A later analysis scored TCR-TCR, TCR-HLA and TCR-CMV co-occurrence with hypergeometric tests, applying a repertoire-size bias correction to TCR pairs. To estimate false discovery rates, a later analysis permuted the HLA or CMV assignments 20 times. A later analysis grouped co-occurring TCRs with DBSCAN, adding TCRdist sequence similarity when clustering within HLA-allele-positive subsets. Co-occurrence clustering excluded repertoires with fewer than 30,000 or more than 120,000 public chains, plus five with anomalous nucleotide sharing. The table comes from immuneACCESS by way of TCRdb, which keeps in-frame sequences with V and J called. Part of the clones is missing from these tables; in studies checked, under half for an unresolved V gene and the rest for unknown reasons. That table is the source of V, J and clone size, and D and trimming were worked out from the DNA. This sample is represented by 150,000 to 200,000 clones; 65% to 70% of them were singletons. The biggest ten clones account for under 11% of the sample.

The investigation overall reported the following: Correlated functional status among segregating V segments might be attributable to linkage disequilibrium, but an unknown experimental factor could not be ruled out. The cohort was sequenced for TCR beta chains only, and without alpha or paired-chain data the features that could be detected were limited. The study listed 164 TCR beta chains as associated with cytomegalovirus. Some IMGT-functional V segments, including TRBV6-2 and TRBV6-3, could not be distinguished by the 87-base-pair reads and were therefore excluded. Compared with the roughly 670-donor mean, donors in an Asian-associated ancestry cluster had fewer N-insertions in productive TCRs, according to a later genetic analysis. Sequencing depth was assumed to be roughly uniform across donors in the presence/absence analyses, though that assumption may not hold. A later analysis reported that several top co-occurrence clusters appeared linked to parvovirus B19, influenza, CMV and Epstein-Barr virus. In a later genetic analysis, a missense DCLRE1C variant was associated with V-gene and J-gene trimming of TCR beta chains, and the association was replicated in an independent cohort. Specific HLA alleles were associated with around 18,000 TCR beta sequences at a false discovery rate of 0.05 in a later analysis. A further reported finding was that TCR beta sequences accurately predicted the HLA-A and HLA-B alleles for most subjects in the first cohort. Immune exposure information for the cohort was limited to CMV serostatus. Strong co-occurrence of HLA alleles, especially DR and DQ, made assigning TCR associations to individual alleles difficult. It was suggested by the authors that the approach could potentially be generalized to other disease states and immunological phenotypes. A few of the identified cytomegalovirus-associated TCR beta chains were confirmed in vitro to be specific for cytomegalovirus antigens. In an earlier analysis of fewer than 700 of the donors, most TCR beta V segments appeared in productive rearrangements about 87% or about 30% of the time, broadly matching IMGT annotations. Because counts were too low, approximately 15 rarely observed V segments, including chromosome 9 orphons, were excluded from the earlier analysis of under 650 of the donors. Because HLA typing was missing for some donors at each locus, association tests included only the typed subset. A cluster of highly shared sequence variants was judged likely to represent a technical artifact of the sequencing pipeline. In a later analysis, HLA-associated TCR beta chains showed more clonal expansion and lower generation probabilities than non-associated chains that were equally common. A later analysis found that TCR association rates varied across HLA loci, with DRB1 alleles showing the most associated TCRs and HLA-C alleles the fewest. The classifier was reported to diagnose cytomegalovirus status with high specificity and sensitivity in both the original cohort and the validation cohort. While some public TCRs were present in many individuals, most TCR sequences turned up only very rarely across donors. Most CMV-associated TCR beta chains appeared to be HLA-restricted in a later analysis, and the HLA associations seemed to be driven largely by CMV exposure.

This sequence was found in a man aged 30-40 years in good health and CMV-seropositive. Rearrangement joined TRBV7-2 to TRBJ2-5; a confident D gene designation cannot be given. The end of the DNA aligns better with TRBJ2-7, so the J call may be wrong. The specimen sequenced was PBMCs. At the DNA level, the sequence is TGTGCCAGCAGCCGTGCCCCTTCCTACGAGCAGTACTTC. This gives the protein CASSRAPSYEQYF.